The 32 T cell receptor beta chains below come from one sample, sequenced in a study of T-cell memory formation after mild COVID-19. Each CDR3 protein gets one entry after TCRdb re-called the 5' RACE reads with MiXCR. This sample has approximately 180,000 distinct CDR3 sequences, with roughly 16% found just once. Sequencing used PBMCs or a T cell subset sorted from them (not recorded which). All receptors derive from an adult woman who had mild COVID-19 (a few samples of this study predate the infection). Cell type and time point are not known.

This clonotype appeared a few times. CDR3 sequence: CATKDSLNYGYTF. The CDR3 bases are TGTGCCACCAAGGACAGCCTTAACTATGGCTACACCTTC. The chain couples TRBV15 to TRBJ1-2; D is possibly TRBD1 (6 bases). The CDR3 consists of 13 residues. Between the trimmed V and J ends, which lost 7 bases and 1 base, there was a span of 10 bases. The germline gives CDR1 LNHNV, CDR2 YYDKDF (reference sequence).

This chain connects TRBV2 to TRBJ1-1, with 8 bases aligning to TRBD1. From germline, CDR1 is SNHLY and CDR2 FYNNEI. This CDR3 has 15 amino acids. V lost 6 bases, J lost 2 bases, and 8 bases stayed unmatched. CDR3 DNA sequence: TGTGCCAGCAGGTTAGACAGGGGTGGAAACACTGAAGCTTTCTTT. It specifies CASRLDRGGNTEAFF.

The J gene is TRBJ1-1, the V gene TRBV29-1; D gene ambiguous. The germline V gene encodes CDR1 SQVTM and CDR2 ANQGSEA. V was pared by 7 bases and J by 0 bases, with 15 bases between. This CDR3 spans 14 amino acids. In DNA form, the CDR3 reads TGCAGCGCGAGGGTGGTGGGGATGAACACTGAAGCTTTCTTT. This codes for CSARVVGMNTEAFF.

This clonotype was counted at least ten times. The CDR3 spells CASSLRVDRANEQFF. The CDR3 DNA sequence: TGTGCCAGCAGTCTTAGAGTGGACAGGGCCAATGAGCAGTTCTTC. The V call is TRBV7-9, the J call TRBJ2-1; TRBD1 matches 8 bases. Germline loops: CDR1 SEHNR, CDR2 FQNEAQ (reference sequence). Trimming removed 6 bases from V and 6 bases from J; junction bases left unmatched: 10. The CDR3 runs to 15 residues.

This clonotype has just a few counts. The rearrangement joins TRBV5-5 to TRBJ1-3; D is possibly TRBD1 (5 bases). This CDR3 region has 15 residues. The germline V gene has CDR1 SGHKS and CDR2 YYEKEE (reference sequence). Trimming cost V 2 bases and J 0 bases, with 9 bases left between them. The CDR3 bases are TGTGCCAGCAGCTTCGACAGTTACTCTGGAAACACCATATATTTT. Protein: CASSFDSYSGNTIYF.

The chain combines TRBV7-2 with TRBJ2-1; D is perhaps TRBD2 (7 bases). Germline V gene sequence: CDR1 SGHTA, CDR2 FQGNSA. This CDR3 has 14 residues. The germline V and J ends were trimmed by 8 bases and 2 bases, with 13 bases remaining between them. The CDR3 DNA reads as TGTGCCAGCTTACCGGGGGGCCCCTACAATGAGCAGTTCTTC. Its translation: CASLPGGPYNEQFF.

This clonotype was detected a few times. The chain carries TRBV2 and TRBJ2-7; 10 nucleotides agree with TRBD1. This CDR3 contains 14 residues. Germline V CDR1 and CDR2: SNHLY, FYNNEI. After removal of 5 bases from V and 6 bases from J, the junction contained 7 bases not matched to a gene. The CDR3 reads CASSQDRGRSEQYF. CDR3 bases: TGTGCCAGCAGTCAAGACAGGGGGCGTTCCGAGCAGTACTTC.

Here the CDR3 reads CASSARQGHPDTEAFF. Written as DNA, the CDR3 is TGCGCCAGCAGCGCTAGACAGGGCCATCCGGACACTGAAGCTTTCTTT. The chain employs TRBV5-1 and TRBJ1-1, with 7 positions matching TRBD1. Germline-derived CDR1 and CDR2 are SGHRS and YFSETQ. V trimming: 4 bases; J trimming: 3 bases; junction bases outside the gene matches: 12. This CDR3 region has 16 residues.

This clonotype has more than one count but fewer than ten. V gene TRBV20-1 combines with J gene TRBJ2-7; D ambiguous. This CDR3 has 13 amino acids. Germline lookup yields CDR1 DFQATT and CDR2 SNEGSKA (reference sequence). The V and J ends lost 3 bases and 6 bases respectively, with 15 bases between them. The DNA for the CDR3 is TGCAGTGCTAGCGGTCCTAGACGCCGCGAGCAGTACTTC. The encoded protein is CSASGPRRREQYF.

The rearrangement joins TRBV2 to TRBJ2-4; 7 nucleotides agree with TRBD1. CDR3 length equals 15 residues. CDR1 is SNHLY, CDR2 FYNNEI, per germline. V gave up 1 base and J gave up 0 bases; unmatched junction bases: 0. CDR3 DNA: TGTGCCAGCAGTGAAGACAGGGGAGCCAAAAACATTCAGTACTTC. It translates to CASSEDRGAKNIQYF.

The CDR3 DNA reads as TGTGCCAGCTCCCGGGACTATCGGAATGAGCAGTTCTTC. Its protein product is CASSRDYRNEQFF. The V and J genes are TRBV19 and TRBJ2-1; 7 positions agree with TRBD2. Germline values: CDR1 LNHDA, CDR2 SQIVND (reference sequence). V lost 9 bases and J lost 7; bases outside the gene matches: 9. This CDR3 has 13 residues.

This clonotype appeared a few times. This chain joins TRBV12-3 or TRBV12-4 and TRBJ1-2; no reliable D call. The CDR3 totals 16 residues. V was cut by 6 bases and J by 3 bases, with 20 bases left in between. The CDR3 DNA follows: TGTGCCAGCAGGAATCACCTGGACGTCCACTACTATGGCTACACCTTC. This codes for CASRNHLDVHYYGYTF.

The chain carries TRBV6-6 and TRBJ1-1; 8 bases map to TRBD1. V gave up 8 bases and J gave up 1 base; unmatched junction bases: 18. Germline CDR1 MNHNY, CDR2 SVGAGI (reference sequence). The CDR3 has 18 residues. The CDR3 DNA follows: TGTGCCAGCGTTCCGGTCAATCTCAGGGGGCTAGCGAACACTGAAGCTTTCTTT. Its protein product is CASVPVNLRGLANTEAFF.

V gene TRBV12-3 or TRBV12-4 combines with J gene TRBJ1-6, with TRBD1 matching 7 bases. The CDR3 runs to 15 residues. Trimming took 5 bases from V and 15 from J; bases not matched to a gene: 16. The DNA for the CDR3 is TGTGCCAGCAGTCCCGGGAGAGGACAGGCGAGAATCCTCCACTTT. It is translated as CASSPGRGQARILHF.

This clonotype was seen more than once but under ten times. CDR3 nucleotide sequence: TGTGCCAGCAGTGTTGGGGCAGGGAACACCGGGGAGCTGTTTTTT. It translates to CASSVGAGNTGELFF. V is TRBV25-1 and J is TRBJ2-2; D is perhaps TRBD1 (5 bases). CDR1 is MGHDK and CDR2 is SYGVNS in the germline V gene. V was trimmed by 4 bases and J by 1 base, leaving 10 bases between them. CDR3 length: 15 amino acids.

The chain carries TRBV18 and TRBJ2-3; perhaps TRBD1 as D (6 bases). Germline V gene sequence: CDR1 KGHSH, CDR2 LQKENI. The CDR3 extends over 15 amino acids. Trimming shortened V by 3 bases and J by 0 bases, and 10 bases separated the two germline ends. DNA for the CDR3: TGTGCCAGCTCACCGAACAGGGAGAGCACAGATACGCAGTATTTT. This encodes CASSPNRESTDTQYF.

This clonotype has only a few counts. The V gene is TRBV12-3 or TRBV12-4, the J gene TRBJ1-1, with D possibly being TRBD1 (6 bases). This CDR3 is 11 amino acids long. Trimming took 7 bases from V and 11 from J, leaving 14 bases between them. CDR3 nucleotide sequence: TGTGCCAGCACCGCCGACAGGCGGGCTTTCTTT. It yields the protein CASTADRRAFF.

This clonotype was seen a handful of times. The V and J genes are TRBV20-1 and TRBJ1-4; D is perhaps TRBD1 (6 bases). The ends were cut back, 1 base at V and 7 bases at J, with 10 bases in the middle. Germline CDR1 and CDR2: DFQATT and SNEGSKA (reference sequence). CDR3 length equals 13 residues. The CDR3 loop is CSARAPQGEKLFF. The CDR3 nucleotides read TGCAGTGCTAGAGCTCCACAGGGTGAAAAACTGTTTTTT.

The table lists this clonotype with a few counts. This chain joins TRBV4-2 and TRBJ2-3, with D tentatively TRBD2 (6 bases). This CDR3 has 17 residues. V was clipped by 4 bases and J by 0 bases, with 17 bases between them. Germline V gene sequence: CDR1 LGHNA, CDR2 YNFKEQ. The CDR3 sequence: CASSPGEGAASTDTQYF. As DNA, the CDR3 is TGTGCCAGCAGCCCGGGGGAAGGGGCCGCTAGCACAGATACGCAGTATTTT.

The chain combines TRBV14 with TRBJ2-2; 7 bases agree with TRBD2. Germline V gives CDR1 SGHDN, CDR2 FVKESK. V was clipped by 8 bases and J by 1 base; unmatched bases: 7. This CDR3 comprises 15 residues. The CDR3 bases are TGTGCCAGCGGTCAGACTAGCCTGAACACCGGGGAGCTGTTTTTT. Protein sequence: CASGQTSLNTGELFF.

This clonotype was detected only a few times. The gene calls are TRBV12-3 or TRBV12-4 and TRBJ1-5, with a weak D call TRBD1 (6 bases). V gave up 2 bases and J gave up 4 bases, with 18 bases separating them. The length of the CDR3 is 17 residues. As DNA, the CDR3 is TGTGCCAGCAGTTTAACAGGGACCACTTACGGGAATCAGCCCCAGCATTTT. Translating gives CASSLTGTTYGNQPQHF.

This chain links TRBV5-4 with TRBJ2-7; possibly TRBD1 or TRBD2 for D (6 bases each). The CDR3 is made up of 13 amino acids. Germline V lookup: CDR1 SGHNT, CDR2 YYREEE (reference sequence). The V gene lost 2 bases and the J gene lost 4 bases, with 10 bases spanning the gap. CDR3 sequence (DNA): TGTGCCAGCAGCTTCACAGGGAGGTACGAGCAGTACTTC. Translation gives CASSFTGRYEQYF.

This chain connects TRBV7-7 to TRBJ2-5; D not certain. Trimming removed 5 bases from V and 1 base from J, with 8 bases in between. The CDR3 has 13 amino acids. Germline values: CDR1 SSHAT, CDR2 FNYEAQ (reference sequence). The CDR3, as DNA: TGTGCCAGCAGCCGCCACCTCCAAGAGACCCAGTACTTC. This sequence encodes CASSRHLQETQYF.

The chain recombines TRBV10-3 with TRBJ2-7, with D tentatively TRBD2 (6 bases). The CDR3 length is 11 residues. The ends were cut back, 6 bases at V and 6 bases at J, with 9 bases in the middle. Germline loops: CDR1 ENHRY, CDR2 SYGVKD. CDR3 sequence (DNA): TGTGCCATCAGCGAGGGAGGCGAGCAGTACTTC. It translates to CAISEGGEQYF.

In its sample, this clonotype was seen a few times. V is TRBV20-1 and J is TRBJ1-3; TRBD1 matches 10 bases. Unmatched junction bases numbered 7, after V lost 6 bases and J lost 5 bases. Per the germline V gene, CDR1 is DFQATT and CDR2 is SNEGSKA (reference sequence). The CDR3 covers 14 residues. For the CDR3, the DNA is TGCAGTGCAAGAAGGACAGGGGGTAGAAACACCATATATTTT. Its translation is CSARRTGGRNTIYF.

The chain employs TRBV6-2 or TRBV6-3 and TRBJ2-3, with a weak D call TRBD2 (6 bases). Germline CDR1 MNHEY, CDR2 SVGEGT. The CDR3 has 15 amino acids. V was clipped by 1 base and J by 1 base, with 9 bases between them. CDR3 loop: CASSYFGGGTDTQYF. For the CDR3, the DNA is TGTGCCAGCAGTTACTTCGGGGGTGGCACAGATACGCAGTATTTT.

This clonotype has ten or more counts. The DNA for the CDR3 is TGTGCCAGCAGTTACCTAGCCGGATCGACAGGGCACCTATGGGGGGCCAACGTCCTGACTTTC. It yields the protein CASSYLAGSTGHLWGANVLTF. V is TRBV6-5 and J is TRBJ2-6; 7 bases are a match to TRBD1. The CDR3 has 21 residues. CDR1 MNHEY and CDR2 SVGAGI come from the germline V gene. The V segment lost 2 bases and the J segment 4 bases; nucleotides outside the gene matches: 20.

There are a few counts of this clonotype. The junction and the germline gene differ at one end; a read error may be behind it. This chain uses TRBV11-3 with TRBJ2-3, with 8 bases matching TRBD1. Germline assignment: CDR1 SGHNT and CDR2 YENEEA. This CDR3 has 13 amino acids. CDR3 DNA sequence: TGTGCCAGCAGCTTAGACCACGGGGACAGGCCGAATTTT. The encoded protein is CASSLDHGDRPNF.

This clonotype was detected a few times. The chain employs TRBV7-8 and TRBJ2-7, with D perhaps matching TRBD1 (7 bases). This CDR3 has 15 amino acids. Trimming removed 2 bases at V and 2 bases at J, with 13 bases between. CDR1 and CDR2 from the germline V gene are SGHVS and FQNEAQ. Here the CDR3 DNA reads TGTGCCAGCAGCTTAATGGCGGGACAGCCCTACGAGCAGTACTTC. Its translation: CASSLMAGQPYEQYF.

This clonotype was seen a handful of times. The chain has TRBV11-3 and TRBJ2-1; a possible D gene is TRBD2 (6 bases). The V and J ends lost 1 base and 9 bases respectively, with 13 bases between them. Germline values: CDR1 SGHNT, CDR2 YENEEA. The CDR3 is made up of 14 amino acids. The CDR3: CASSLAGANSEQFF. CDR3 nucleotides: TGTGCCAGCAGCTTAGCGGGAGCCAATTCTGAGCAGTTCTTC.

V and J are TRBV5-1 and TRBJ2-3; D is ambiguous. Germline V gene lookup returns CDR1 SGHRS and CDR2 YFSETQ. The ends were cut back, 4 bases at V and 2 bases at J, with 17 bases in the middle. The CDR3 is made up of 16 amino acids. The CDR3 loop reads CASSPPKGYYTDTQYF. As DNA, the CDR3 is TGCGCCAGCAGCCCCCCGAAAGGGTACTACACAGATACGCAGTATTTT.

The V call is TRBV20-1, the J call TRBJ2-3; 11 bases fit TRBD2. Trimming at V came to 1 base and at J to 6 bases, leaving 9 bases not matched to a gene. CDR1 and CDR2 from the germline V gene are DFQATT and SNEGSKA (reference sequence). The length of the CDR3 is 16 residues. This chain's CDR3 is CSARAGLAGGVDTQYF. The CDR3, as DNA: TGCAGTGCTAGAGCCGGGCTAGCGGGGGGAGTGGATACGCAGTATTTT.